This TCR beta chain was observed in a study of blood T cell repertoires in COVID-19. At the level of the study: Donors in the United States, Italy and Spain gave samples during acute or convalescent COVID-19.

CDR3 size: 15 residues. Germline V gene sequence: CDR1 MDHEN, CDR2 SYDVKM. With V trimmed by 3 bases and J by 9 bases, 6 bases remained unmatched. In the authors' methods: Reference gene primers were amplified, and this amplification served to estimate nucleated cell counts. Here immunoSEQ multiplex PCR was the method, and the copy in TCRdb shows in-frame clones only, minus some. That table supplies the V and J calls and clone size; D and trimming were determined from the DNA. The table includes about 200,000 clones, 75% to 85% detected once. Living in about two dozen US areas, the participants were between roughly 18 and 90 years of age.

Input material: PBMCs or T cells enriched from blood (not recorded which). The rearrangement uses TRBV28 and TRBJ2-1; 12 bases are a match to TRBD1. The sequence came from a woman in her forties or fifties with acute COVID-19. In DNA, the CDR3 is TGTGCCAGCAGTTTCCCTGGGACAGGGGGCAGTGAGCAGTTCTTC. Its translation: CASSFPGTGGSEQFF.